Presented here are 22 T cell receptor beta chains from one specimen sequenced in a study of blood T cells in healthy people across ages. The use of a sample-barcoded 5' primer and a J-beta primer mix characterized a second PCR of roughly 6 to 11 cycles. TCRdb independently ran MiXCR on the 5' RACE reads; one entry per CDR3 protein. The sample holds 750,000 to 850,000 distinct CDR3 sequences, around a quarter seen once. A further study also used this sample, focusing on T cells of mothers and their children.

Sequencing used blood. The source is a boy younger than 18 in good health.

CDR3 loop: CASRLTPGVNEQFF. The CDR3 DNA reads as TGTGCCAGCAGGTTGACCCCAGGGGTCAATGAGCAGTTCTTC. V gene TRBV11-1 combines with J gene TRBJ2-1; weak D call: TRBD1 (6 bases). The CDR3 is made up of 14 amino acids. The V and J ends lost 6 bases and 6 bases respectively, with 15 bases between them. Germline V lookup: CDR1 SGHAT, CDR2 FQDESV (reference sequence).

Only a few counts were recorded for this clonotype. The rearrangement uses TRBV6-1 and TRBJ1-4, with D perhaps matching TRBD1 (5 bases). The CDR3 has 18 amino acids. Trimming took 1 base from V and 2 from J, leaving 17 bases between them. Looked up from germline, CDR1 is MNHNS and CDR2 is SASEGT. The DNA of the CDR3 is TGTGCCAGCAGTGAAGGAGTTGGCAGAGGGGAGACTAATGAAAAACTGTTTTTT. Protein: CASSEGVGRGETNEKLFF.

CDR3 residues: CASSESFGQVFSEQFF. DNA for the CDR3: TGTGCCAGCAGTGAAAGTTTCGGACAGGTCTTTAGTGAGCAGTTCTTC. This chain uses TRBV2 with TRBJ2-5; 7 bases fit TRBD1. TRBJ2-1 explains the end of the DNA better; the J call may be wrong. Germline V gives CDR1 SNHLY, CDR2 FYNNEI. The CDR3 totals 16 residues.

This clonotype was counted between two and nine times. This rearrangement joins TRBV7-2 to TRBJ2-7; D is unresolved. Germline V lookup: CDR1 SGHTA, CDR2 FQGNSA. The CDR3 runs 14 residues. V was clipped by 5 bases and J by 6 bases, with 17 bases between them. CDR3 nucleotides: TGTGCCAGCAGCGCGGTAGGGATTTCCGTCGAGCAGTACTTC. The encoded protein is CASSAVGISVEQYF.

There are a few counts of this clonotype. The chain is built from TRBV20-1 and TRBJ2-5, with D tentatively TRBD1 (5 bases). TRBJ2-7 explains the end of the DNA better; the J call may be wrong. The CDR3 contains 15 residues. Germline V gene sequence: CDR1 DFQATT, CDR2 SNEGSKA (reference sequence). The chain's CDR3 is CSARDPLTASYEQYF. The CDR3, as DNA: TGCAGTGCTAGAGATCCCCTGACAGCCTCCTACGAGCAGTACTTC.

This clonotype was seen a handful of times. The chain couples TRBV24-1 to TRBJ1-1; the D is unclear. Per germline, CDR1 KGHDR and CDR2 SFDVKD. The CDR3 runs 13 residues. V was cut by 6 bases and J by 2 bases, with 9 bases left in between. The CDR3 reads CATSKKGNTEAFF. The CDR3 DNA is TGTGCCACCAGTAAGAAGGGAAACACTGAAGCTTTCTTT.

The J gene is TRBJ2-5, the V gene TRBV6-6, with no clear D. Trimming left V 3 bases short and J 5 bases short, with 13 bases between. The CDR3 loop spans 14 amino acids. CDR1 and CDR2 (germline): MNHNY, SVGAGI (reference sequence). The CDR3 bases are TGTGCCAGCAGTTATAACCGGGTTGGGGAGACCCAGTACTTC. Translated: CASSYNRVGETQYF.

This chain's CDR3 is CSVEERQGAVGELFF. The CDR3 bases are TGCAGCGTTGAAGAGAGACAGGGGGCCGTCGGGGAGCTGTTTTTT. J is TRBJ2-2 and V is TRBV29-1; 10 bases are shared with TRBD1. CDR1 is SQVTM, CDR2 ANQGSEA, per germline. CDR3 length: 15 residues. V trimming: 0 bases; J trimming: 7 bases; junction bases outside the gene matches: 5.

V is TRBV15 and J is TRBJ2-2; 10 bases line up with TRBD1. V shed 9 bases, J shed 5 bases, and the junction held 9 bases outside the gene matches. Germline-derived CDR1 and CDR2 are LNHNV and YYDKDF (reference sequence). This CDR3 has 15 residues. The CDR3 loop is CATEAGTGVTGELFF. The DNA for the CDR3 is TGTGCCACAGAGGCGGGGACAGGGGTGACCGGGGAGCTGTTTTTT.

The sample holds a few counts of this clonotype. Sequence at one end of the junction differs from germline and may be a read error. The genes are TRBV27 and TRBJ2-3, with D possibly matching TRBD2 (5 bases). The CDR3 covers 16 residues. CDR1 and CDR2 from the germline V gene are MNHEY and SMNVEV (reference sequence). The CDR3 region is CASSWVRFSSTDTLYF. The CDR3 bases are TGTGCCAGCAGTTGGGTCCGTTTCTCTAGCACAGATACGCTGTATTTT.

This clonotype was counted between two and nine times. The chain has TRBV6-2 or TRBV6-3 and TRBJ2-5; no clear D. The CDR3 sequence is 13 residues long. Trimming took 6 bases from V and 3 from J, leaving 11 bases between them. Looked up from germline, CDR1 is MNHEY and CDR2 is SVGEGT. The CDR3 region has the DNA TGTGCCAGCAGACTTTGGTTAGAAGAGACCCAGTACTTC. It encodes CASRLWLEETQYF.

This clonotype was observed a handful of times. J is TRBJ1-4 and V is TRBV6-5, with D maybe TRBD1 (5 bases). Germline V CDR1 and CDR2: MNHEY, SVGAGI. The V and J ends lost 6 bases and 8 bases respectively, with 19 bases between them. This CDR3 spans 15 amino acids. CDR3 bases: TGTGCCAGCAGCTACGGGGGGGGAGTGGTGGAAAAACTGTTTTTT. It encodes CASSYGGGVVEKLFF.

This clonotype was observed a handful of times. This CDR3 is CSATLGAGGQETQYF. For the CDR3, the DNA is TGCAGTGCTACGCTCGGAGCGGGGGGCCAAGAGACCCAGTACTTC. The chain recombines TRBV20-1 with TRBJ2-5; 9 nucleotides line up with TRBD2. CDR3 length: 15 amino acids. Per germline, CDR1 DFQATT and CDR2 SNEGSKA (reference sequence). V was pared by 4 bases and J by 1 base, with 7 bases of the junction left unmatched.

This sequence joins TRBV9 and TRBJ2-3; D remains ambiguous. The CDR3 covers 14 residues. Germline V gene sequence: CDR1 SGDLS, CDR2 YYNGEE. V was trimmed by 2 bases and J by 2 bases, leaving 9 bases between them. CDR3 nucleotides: TGTGCCAGCAGCGTGGTAGGAGACACAGATACGCAGTATTTT. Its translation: CASSVVGDTDTQYF.

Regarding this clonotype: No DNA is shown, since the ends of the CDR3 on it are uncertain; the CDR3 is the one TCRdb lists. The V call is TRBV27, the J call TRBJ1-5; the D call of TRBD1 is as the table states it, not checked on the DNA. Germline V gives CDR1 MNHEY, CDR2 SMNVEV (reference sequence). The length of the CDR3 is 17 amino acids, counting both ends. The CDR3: CASSLYFGGAGGTPQHF.

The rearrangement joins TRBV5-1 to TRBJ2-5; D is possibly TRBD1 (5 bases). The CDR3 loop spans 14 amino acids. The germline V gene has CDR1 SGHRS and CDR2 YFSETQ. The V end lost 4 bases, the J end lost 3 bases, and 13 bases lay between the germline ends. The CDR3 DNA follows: TGCGCCAGCAGCGTCAGGGCAGAAAAAGAGACCCAGTACTTC. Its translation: CASSVRAEKETQYF.

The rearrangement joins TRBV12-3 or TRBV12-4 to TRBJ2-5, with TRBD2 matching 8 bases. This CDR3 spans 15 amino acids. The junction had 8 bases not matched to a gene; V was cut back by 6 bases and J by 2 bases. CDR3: CASSSRLANQETQYF. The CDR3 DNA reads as TGTGCCAGCAGCTCACGACTAGCGAATCAAGAGACCCAGTACTTC.

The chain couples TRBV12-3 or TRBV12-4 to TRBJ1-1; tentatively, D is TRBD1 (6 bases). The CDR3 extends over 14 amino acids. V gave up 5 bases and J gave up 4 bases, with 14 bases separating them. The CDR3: CASSHREFGTEAFF. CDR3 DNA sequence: TGTGCCAGCAGTCACAGGGAATTCGGCACTGAAGCTTTCTTT.

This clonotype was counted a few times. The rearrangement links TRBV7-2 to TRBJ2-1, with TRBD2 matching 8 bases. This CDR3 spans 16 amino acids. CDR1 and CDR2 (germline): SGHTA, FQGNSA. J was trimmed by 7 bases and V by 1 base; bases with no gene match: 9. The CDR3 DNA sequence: TGTGCCAGCAGCTTAGGGGCGGGACTAGGAGAGAATGAGCAGTTCTTC. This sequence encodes CASSLGAGLGENEQFF.

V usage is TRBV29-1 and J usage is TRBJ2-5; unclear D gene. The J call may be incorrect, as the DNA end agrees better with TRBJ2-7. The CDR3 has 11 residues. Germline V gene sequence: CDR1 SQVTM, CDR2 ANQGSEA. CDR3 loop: CSAVGSYEQYF. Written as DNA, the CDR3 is TGCAGCGCGGTCGGCTCCTACGAGCAGTACTTC.

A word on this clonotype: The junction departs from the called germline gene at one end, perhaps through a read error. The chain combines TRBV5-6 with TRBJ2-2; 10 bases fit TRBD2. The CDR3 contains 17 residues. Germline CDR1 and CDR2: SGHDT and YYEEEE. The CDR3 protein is CASSLSLAGENTGELFF. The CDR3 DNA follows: TGCGCCAGCAGCTTGTCGCTAGCGGGGGAGAACACCGGGGAGCTGTTTTTT.

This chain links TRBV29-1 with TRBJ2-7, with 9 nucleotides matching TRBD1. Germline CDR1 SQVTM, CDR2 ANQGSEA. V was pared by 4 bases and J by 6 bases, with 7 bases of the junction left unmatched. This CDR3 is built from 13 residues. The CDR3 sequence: CSVGTGGRSEQYF. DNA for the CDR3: TGCAGCGTTGGAACAGGGGGCAGGTCCGAGCAGTACTTC.